Below are 10 T cell receptor beta chains sequenced from a single sample in a study of cytomegalovirus exposure and HLA in healthy donors. In the PCR, 60 Vbeta and 13 Jbeta primers were used. Data came from immunoSEQ multiplex PCR; TCRdb stores just in-frame clones and leaves some out. This sample yields about 43,000 clones, of which around 56% are seen a single time; roughly 5.5% belongs to the top ten. Sequencing input: PBMCs. Receptors originate from a man in his sixties in good health and CMV-seronegative.

The V and J genes are TRBV4-1 and TRBJ1-3; D is ambiguous. Germline-derived CDR1 and CDR2 are MGHRA and YSYEKL. This CDR3 region has 16 residues. Between the trimmed V and J ends, which lost 0 bases and 3 bases, there was a span of 12 bases. CDR3 bases: TGCGCCAGCAGCCAAGATAGCGCTGCAGATGGAAACACCATATATTTT. Its translation: CASSQDSAADGNTIYF.

This clone was counted only a few times. The rearrangement joins TRBV5-1 to TRBJ1-3; D uncertain. The CDR3 has 16 amino acids. CDR1 is SGHRS, CDR2 YFSETQ, per germline. Trimming left V 0 bases short and J 3 bases short, with 13 bases between. As DNA, the CDR3 is TGCGCCAGCAGCTTGGCCGGAGCCTCCCGTGGAAACACCATATATTTT. Protein: CASSLAGASRGNTIYF.

The rearrangement uses TRBV7-2 and TRBJ2-3, with 8 nucleotides matching TRBD2. CDR1 SGHTA and CDR2 FQGNSA come from the germline V gene. The CDR3 spans 15 residues. With 4 bases clipped from V and 1 base from J, the junction kept 4 bases outside the gene matches. The CDR3 loop reads CASSSSGSGTDTQYF. The CDR3 region has the DNA TGTGCCAGCAGCTCGAGCGGGAGCGGCACAGATACGCAGTATTTT.

V and J are TRBV7-2 and TRBJ2-7; 8 bases align to TRBD2. Germline V lookup: CDR1 SGHTA, CDR2 FQGNSA. CDR3 length: 16 residues. Trimming at V came to 4 bases and at J to 0 bases, leaving 8 bases not matched to a gene. CDR3 sequence: CASSSSRLARSYEQYF. The CDR3 region has the DNA TGTGCCAGCAGCTCTAGCCGACTAGCGCGCTCCTACGAGCAGTACTTC.

Only a few counts were recorded for this clone. The chain links TRBV7-2 to TRBJ2-1, with 10 bases that match TRBD2. CDR3 length: 16 amino acids. Trimming cost V 4 bases and J 8 bases; bases outside gene matches: 11. Germline V gene sequence: CDR1 SGHTA, CDR2 FQGNSA. CDR3 DNA sequence: TGTGCCAGCAGCTCAGACCTAGCGGGAGCCCGCGATGAGCAGTTCTTC. Amino acids: CASSSDLAGARDEQFF.

The rearrangement uses TRBV5-1 and TRBJ2-7; 7 nucleotides agree with TRBD2. Trimming at V came to 0 bases and at J to 8 bases, leaving 5 bases not matched to a gene. Germline loops: CDR1 SGHRS, CDR2 YFSETQ. The CDR3 is made up of 13 amino acids. The CDR3 reads CASSLVVSGQQYF. As DNA, the CDR3 is TGCGCCAGCAGCTTGGTTGTTAGCGGGCAGCAGTACTTC.

The chain has TRBV30 and TRBJ2-5, with D unresolved. The germline CDR1 and CDR2 sequences are GTSNPN and SVGIG (reference sequence). There are 12 residues in the CDR3. Trimming took off 2 bases at V and 2 bases at J, with 6 bases between the two ends. The CDR3: CAWSYGQETQYF. CDR3 DNA: TGTGCCTGGAGTTACGGTCAAGAGACCCAGTACTTC.

V gene TRBV7-9 combines with J gene TRBJ2-2; D gene ambiguous. CDR1 SEHNR and CDR2 FQNEAQ come from the germline V gene (reference sequence). Trimming cost V 5 bases and J 1 base, with 2 bases left between them. This CDR3 region has 12 residues. CDR3 sequence (DNA): TGTGCCAGCAGCCTGAACACCGGGGAGCTGTTTTTT. Amino acids: CASSLNTGELFF. Full variable domain (missing parts from reference TRBV7-9 and TRBJ2-2): DTGVSQNPRHKITKRGQNVTFRCDPISEHNRLYWYRQTLGQGPEFLTYFQNEAQLEKSRLLSDRFSAERPKGSFSTLEIQRTEQGDSAMYLCASSLNTGELFFGEGSRLTVL.

This clone was seen only a few times. The chain is built from TRBV10-3 and TRBJ1-1, with a tentative D call TRBD1 (5 bases). The CDR3 has 15 amino acids. V lost 5 bases and J lost 5, with 18 bases in between. CDR1 ENHRY and CDR2 SYGVKD come from the germline V gene. CDR3 protein: CAISRSQGRRTEAFF. DNA for the CDR3: TGTGCCATCAGTAGGAGCCAGGGTCGACGAACTGAAGCTTTCTTT.

This chain uses TRBV2 with TRBJ2-3; 11 bases fit TRBD1. Losses at the gene ends were 10 bases for V and 2 bases for J; bases not matched to a gene: 8. Germline CDR1 reads SNHLY; CDR2 reads FYNNEI. The CDR3 consists of 15 residues. CDR3 in DNA: TGTGCCACCCGGATGGACAGGGGGCCCACAGATACGCAGTATTTT. As protein: CATRMDRGPTDTQYF.